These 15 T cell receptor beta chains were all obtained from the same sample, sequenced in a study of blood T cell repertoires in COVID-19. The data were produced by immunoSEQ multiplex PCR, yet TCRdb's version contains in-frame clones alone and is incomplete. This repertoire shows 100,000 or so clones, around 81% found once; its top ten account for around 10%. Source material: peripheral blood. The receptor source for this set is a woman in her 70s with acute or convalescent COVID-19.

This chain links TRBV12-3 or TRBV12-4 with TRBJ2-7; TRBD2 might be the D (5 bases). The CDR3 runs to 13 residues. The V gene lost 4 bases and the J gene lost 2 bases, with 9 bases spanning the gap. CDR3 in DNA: TGTGCCAGCAGTTCGGGGTCGGCCTACGAGCAGTACTTC. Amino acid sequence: CASSSGSAYEQYF.

The CDR3: CASSRQVGELFF. CDR3 bases: TGTGCCAGTAGTAGACAGGTCGGGGAGCTGTTTTTT. The V call is TRBV19, the J call TRBJ2-2, with D perhaps TRBD1 (6 bases). Germline loops: CDR1 LNHDA, CDR2 SQIVND (reference sequence). The CDR3 totals 12 residues. V dropped 4 bases and J dropped 7 bases, with 7 bases sitting between them.

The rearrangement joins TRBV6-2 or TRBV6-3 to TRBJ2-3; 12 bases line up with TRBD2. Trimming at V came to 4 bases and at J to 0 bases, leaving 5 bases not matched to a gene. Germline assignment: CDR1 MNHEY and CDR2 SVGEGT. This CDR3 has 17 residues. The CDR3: CASSSTSGGPSTDTQYF. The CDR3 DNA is TGTGCCAGCAGTTCAACTAGCGGGGGGCCTAGCACAGATACGCAGTATTTT.

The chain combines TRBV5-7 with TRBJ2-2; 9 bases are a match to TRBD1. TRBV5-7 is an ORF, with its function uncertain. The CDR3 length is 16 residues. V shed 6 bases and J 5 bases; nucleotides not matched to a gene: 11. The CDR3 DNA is TGTGCCAGCAACCTGGAACGGACAGGGGATACCGGGGAGCTGTTTTTT. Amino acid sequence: CASNLERTGDTGELFF.

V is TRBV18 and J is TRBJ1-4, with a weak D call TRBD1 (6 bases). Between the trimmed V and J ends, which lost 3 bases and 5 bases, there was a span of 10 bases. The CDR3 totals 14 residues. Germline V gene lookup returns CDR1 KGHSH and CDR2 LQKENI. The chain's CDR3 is CASSPIGQNEKLFF. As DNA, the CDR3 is TGTGCCAGCTCACCCATCGGACAGAATGAAAAACTGTTTTTT.

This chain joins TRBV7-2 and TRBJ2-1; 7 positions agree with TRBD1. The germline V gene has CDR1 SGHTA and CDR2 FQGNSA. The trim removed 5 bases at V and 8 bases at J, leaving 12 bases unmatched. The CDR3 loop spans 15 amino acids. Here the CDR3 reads CASSPSGTVVYEQFF. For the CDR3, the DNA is TGTGCCAGCAGCCCCAGTGGGACAGTAGTCTATGAGCAGTTCTTC. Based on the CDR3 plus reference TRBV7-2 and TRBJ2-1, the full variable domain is GAGVSQSPSNKVTEKGKDVELRCDPISGHTALYWYRQSLGQGLEFLIYFQGNSAPDKSGLPSDRFSAERTGGSVSTLTIQRTQQEDSAVYLCASSPSGTVVYEQFFGPGTRLTVL.

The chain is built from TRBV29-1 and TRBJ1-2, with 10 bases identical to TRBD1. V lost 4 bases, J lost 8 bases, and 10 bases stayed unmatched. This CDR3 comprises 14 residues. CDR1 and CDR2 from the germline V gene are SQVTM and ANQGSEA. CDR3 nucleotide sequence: TGCAGCGTTGTCCTAAGACAGGGGGCATCGGGCTACACCTTC. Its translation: CSVVLRQGASGYTF.

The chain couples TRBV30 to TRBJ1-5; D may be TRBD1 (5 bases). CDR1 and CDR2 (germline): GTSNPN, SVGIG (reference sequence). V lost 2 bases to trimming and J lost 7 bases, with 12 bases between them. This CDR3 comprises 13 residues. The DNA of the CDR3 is TGTGCCTGGAGTCCGGAGCGGGACCAGCCCCAGCATTTT. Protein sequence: CAWSPERDQPQHF.

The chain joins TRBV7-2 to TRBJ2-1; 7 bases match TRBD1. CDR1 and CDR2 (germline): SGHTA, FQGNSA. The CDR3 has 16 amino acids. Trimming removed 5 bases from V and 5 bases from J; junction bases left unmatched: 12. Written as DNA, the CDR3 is TGTGCCAGCAGCCCGAAACCGGGACAGCCAGACAATGAGCAGTTCTTC. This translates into CASSPKPGQPDNEQFF.

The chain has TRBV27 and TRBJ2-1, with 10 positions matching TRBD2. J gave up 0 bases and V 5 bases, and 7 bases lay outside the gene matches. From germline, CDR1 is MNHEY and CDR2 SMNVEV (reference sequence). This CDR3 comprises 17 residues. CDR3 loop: CASSKWTSGSSYNEQFF. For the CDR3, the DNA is TGTGCCAGCAGTAAATGGACTAGCGGTAGCTCCTACAATGAGCAGTTCTTC.

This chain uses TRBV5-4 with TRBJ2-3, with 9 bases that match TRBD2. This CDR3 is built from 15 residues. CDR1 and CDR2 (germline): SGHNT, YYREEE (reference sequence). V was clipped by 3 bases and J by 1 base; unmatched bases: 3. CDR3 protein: CASSSSGVGTDTQYF. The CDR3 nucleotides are TGTGCCAGCAGCTCTAGCGGGGTAGGCACAGATACGCAGTATTTT.

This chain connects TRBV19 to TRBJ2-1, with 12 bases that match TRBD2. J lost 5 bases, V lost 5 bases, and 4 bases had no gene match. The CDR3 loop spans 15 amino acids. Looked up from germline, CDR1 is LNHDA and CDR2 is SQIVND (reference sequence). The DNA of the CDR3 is TGTGCCAGTAGTCCCAGACTAGCGGGAGACAATGAGCAGTTCTTC. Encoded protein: CASSPRLAGDNEQFF.

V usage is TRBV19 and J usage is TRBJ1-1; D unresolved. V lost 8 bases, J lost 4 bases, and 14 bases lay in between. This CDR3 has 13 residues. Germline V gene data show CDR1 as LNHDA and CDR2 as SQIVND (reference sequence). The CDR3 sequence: CASLYGRATEAFF. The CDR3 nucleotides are TGTGCCAGTCTCTACGGGAGGGCCACTGAAGCTTTCTTT.

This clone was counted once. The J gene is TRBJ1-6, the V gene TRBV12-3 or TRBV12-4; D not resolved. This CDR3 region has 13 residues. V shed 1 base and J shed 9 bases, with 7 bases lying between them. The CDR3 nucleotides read TGTGCCAGCAGTTTAGAAGCGGGTTCACCCCTCCACTTT. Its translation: CASSLEAGSPLHF.

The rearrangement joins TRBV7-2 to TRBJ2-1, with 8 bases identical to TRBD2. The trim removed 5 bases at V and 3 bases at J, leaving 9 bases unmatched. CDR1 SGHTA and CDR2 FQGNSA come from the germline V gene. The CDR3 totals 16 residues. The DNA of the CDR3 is TGTGCCAGCAGCCCAAAACGGGGGGGCTTCTACAATGAGCAGTTCTTC. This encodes CASSPKRGGFYNEQFF.